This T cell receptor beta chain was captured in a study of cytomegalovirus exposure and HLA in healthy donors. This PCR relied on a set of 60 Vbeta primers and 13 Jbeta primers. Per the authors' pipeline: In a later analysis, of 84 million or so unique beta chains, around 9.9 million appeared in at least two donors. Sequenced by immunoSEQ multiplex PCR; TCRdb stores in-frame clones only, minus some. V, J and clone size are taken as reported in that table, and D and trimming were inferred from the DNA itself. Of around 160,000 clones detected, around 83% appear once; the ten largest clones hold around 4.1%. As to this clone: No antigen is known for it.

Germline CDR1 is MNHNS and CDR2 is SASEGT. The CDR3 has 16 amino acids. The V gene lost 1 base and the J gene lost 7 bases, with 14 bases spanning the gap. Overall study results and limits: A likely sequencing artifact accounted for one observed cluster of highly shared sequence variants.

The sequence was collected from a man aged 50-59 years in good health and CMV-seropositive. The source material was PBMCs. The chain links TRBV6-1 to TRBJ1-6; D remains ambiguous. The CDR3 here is CASSEEETLRNSPLHF. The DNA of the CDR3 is TGTGCCAGCAGTGAAGAGGAGACCCTGCGAAATTCACCCCTCCACTTT.